The clone carrying this T cell receptor (beta chain) was detected many times. The germline gives CDR1 MRHNA, CDR2 SNTAGT. The CDR3 extends over 14 amino acids. The J segment lost 8 bases and the V segment lost 5 bases, leaving 7 bases of the junction unmatched. TCRdb recomputed calls from the PCR reads with MiXCR, one row per CDR3 protein. Here the sample spans about 97,000 distinct CDR3 sequences, 45% to 60% being singletons. This entry is derived from a study of CDR3 diversity in severe acne. This TCR was recovered from a male donor with acne. Sequenced material: blood. The rearrangement uses TRBV6-4 and TRBJ1-4; TRBD1 aligns across 8 bases. The CDR3 protein is CASSPGTGAEKLFF. CDR3 bases: TGTGCCAGCAGTCCCGGGACAGGCGCCGAAAAACTGTTTTTT.